This T cell receptor beta chain comes out of a study of shared clonotypes between healthy human individuals. Study summary: Donors were a couple of women and a few men aged 18 to 49.

Spread over ten immunoSEQ deep assay plates, unsorted PBMC DNA underwent sequencing. Repertoires were generated with immunoSEQ multiplex PCR, while TCRdb's copy carries only in-frame clones and drops some. The sample records hundreds of thousands of clones, roughly four fifths being singletons. This clone appeared a few times. Within Nashville, Tennessee resided all donors, each a Caucasian adult. CDR1 is MGHDK, CDR2 SYGVNS, per germline. The CDR3 consists of 16 residues. The V gene end was trimmed by 6 bases and the J gene end by 1 base; junction bases not matched to a gene: 9. Sequencing was done on a sample of PBMCs. The V call is TRBV25-1, the J call TRBJ2-3; 8 bases are shared with TRBD1. The receptor was isolated from a woman aged 40 to 50 in good health. Some clones in this sample may be carry-over from other donors' samples. DNA for the CDR3: TGTGCCAGCAGGAGCCGGGACAGGTGGGGCACAGATACGCAGTATTTT. As protein: CASRSRDRWGTDTQYF.